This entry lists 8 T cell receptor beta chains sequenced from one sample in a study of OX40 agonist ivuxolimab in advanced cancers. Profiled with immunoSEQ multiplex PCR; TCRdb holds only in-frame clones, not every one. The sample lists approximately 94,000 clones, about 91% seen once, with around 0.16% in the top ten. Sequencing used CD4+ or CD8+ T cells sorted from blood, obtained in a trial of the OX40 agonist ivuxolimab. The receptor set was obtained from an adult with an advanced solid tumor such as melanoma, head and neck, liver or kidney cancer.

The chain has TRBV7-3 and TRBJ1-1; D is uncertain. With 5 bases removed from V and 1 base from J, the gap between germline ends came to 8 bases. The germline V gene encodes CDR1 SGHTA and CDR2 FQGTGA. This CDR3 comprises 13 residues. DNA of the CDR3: TGTGCCAGCAGCCTCACCCGGAACACTGAAGCTTTCTTT. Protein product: CASSLTRNTEAFF.

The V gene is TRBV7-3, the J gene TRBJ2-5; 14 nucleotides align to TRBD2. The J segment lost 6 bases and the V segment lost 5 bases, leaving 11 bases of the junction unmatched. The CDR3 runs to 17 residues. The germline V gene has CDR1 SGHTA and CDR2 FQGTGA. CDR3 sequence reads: CASSPKGGLAGAKTQYF. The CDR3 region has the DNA TGTGCCAGCAGCCCTAAAGGGGGACTAGCGGGGGCAAAGACCCAGTACTTC.

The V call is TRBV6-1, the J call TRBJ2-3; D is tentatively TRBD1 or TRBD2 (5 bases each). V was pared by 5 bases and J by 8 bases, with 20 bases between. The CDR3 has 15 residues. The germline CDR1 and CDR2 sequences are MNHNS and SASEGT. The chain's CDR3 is CASSTQMRGKGTQYF. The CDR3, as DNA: TGTGCCAGCAGTACCCAAATGAGGGGTAAAGGTACGCAGTATTTT.

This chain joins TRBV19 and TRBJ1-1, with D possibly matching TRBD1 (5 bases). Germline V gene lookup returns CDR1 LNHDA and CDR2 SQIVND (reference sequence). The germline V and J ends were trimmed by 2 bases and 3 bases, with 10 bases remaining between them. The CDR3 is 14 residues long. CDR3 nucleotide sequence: TGTGCCAGTAGTATACGGGGACCCCACACTGAAGCTTTCTTT. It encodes CASSIRGPHTEAFF.

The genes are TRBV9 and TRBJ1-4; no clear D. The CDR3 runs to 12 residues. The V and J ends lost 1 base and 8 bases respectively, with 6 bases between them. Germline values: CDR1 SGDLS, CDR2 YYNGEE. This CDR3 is CASSVSGEKLFF. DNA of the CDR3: TGTGCCAGCAGCGTATCCGGGGAAAAACTGTTTTTT.

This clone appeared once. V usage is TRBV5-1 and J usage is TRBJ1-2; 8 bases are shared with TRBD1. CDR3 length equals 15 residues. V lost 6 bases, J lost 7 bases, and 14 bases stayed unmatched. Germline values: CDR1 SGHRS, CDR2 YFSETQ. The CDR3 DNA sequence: TGCGCCAGCACACGTTCCCAACAGGGGGTTTTTGGCTACACCTTC. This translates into CASTRSQQGVFGYTF.

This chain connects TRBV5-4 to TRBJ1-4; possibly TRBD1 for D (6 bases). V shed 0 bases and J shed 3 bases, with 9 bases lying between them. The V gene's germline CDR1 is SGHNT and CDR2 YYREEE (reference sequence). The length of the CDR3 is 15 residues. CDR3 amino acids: CASSLEQGPNEKLFF. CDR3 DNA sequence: TGTGCCAGCAGCTTGGAACAGGGTCCTAATGAAAAACTGTTTTTT.

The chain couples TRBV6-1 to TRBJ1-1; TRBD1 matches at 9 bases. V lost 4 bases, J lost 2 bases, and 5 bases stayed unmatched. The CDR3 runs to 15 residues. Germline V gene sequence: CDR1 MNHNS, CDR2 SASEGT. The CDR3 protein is CASSVQGASNTEAFF. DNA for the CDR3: TGTGCCAGCAGTGTACAGGGGGCGAGTAACACTGAAGCTTTCTTT.